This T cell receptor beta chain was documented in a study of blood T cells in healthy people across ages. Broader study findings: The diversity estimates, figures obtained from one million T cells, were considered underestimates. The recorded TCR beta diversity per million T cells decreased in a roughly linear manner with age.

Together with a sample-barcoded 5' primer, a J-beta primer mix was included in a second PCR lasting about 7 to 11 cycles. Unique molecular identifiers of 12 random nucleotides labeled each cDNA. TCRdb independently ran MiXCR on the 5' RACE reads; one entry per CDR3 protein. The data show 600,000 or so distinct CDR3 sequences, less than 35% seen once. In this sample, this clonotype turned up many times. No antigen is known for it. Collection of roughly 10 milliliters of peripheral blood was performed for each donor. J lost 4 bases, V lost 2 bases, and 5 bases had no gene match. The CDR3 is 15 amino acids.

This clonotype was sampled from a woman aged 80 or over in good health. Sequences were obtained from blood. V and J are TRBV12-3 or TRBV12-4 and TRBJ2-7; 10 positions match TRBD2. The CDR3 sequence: CASSLQRGGPYEQYF. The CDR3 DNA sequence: TGTGCCAGCAGTTTACAGCGGGGGGGACCTTACGAGCAGTACTTC.